This T cell receptor (beta chain) was profiled in a study of blood T cell repertoires in COVID-19. Background on the study: Some COVID-19 samples were acute and others convalescent; all came from the United States, Italy and Spain. PBMCs, B-cell-depleted T cells, or T cells provided the cDNA or gDNA that made up the material.

Profiling relied on immunoSEQ multiplex PCR, and the TCRdb table lists in-frame clones only, not all of them. The sample has approximately 360,000 clones, around 92% seen once. The CDR3 spans 16 residues. Germline V lookup: CDR1 SGHNT, CDR2 YYREEE (reference sequence). The ends were cut back, 0 bases at V and 0 bases at J, with 13 bases in the middle. The V call is TRBV5-4, the J call TRBJ2-7; D possibly corresponds to TRBD1 (5 bases). The clonotype was recovered from a man aged 35 to 55 with acute or convalescent COVID-19. Sequencing was performed on peripheral blood. Written as DNA, the CDR3 is TGTGCCAGCAGCTTGGGACAGCTAAGAAACTCCTACGAGCAGTACTTC. The encoded protein is CASSLGQLRNSYEQYF.